This T cell receptor (beta chain) was recovered during a study of T-cell memory formation after mild COVID-19. Study-wide points: Shrinking CD4+ clones were chiefly CM and EM; CD8+ ones were chiefly EMRA. Cross-reactive memory seemingly joined, as some responding clones were found in pre-infection memory.

As to this clonotype: What it binds is unknown.

TCRdb called the 5' RACE reads again in MiXCR, with one record for every CDR3 protein. This table has about 240,000 distinct CDR3 sequences, over 9% appearing once. The CDR3 contains 16 residues. V lost 0 bases to trimming and J lost 6 bases; unmatched junction nucleotides: 6. Germline lookup yields CDR1 SGHRS and CDR2 YFSETQ. J is TRBJ2-2 and V is TRBV5-1; 9 bases align to TRBD2. The specimen was PBMCs or a T cell subset sorted from them (not recorded which). This sequence was found in a man younger than 35 who had mild COVID-19 (a few samples of this study predate the infection). Cell type and time point are not known. The CDR3 protein is CASSLEAGGSAGELFF. For the CDR3, the DNA is TGCGCCAGCAGCTTGGAAGCGGGGGGTTCAGCCGGGGAGCTGTTTTTT.